The entry below gives a single T cell receptor beta chain sequence along with its context. The sample comes from a study of blood T cell repertoires in COVID-19. Authors' processing steps: Estimated nucleated cell counts came from reference gene primer amplification. Method: immunoSEQ multiplex PCR; TCRdb's copy keeps in-frame clones and lacks some. V and J calls and clone size come straight from that table; D and trimming were deduced from the DNA. In the table there are about 170,000 clones, approximately 83% of which are singletons. The V end was cut by 7 bases, the J end by 1 base, with 14 bases between. Germline V lookup: CDR1 SNHLY, CDR2 FYNNEI. The length of the CDR3 is 15 residues.

Sequencing was performed on peripheral blood. This clonotype was obtained from a woman aged 80 or over with acute or convalescent COVID-19. The chain joins TRBV2 to TRBJ2-1; D may be TRBD2 (5 bases). This CDR3 is CASNSRGRSYNEQFF. CDR3 nucleotide sequence: TGTGCCAGCAACTCCCGGGGAAGGTCCTACAATGAGCAGTTCTTC.